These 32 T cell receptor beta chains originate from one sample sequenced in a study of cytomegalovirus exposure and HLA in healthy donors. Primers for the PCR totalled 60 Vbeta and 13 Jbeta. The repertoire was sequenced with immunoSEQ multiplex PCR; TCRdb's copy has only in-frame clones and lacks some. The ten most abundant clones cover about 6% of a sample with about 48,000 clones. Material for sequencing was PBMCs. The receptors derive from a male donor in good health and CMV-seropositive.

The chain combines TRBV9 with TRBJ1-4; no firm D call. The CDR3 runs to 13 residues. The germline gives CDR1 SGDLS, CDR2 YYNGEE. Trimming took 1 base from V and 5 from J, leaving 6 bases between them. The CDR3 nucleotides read TGTGCCAGCAGCGTACCGGGAAATGAAAAACTGTTTTTT. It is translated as CASSVPGNEKLFF.

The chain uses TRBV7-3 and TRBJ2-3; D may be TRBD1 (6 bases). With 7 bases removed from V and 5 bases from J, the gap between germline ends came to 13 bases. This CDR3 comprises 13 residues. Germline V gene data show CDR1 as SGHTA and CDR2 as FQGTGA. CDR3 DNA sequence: TGTGCCAGCACCCGGGACAATGGAGATACGCAGTATTTT. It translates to CASTRDNGDTQYF.

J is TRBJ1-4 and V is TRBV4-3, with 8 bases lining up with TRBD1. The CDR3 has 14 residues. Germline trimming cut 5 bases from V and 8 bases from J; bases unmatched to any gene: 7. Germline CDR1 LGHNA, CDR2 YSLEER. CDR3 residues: CASSADREGEKLFF. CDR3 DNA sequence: TGCGCCAGCAGCGCGGACAGGGAAGGGGAAAAACTGTTTTTT.

This chain's CDR3 is CASSTSGGDSYNEQFF. CDR3 in DNA: TGTGCCAGCAGTACTAGCGGGGGGGACTCCTACAATGAGCAGTTCTTC. V is TRBV27 and J is TRBJ2-1, with TRBD2 identical over 13 bases. The J segment lost 0 bases and the V segment lost 5 bases, leaving 1 base of the junction unmatched. The CDR3 sequence is 16 residues long. CDR1 is MNHEY and CDR2 is SMNVEV in the germline V gene (reference sequence).

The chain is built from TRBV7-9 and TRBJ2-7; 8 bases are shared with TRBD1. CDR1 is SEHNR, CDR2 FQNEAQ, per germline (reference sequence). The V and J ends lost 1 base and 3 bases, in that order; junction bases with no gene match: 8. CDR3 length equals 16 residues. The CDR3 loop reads CASSLGQGALRYEQYF. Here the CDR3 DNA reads TGTGCCAGCAGCTTAGGCCAGGGGGCCCTACGCTACGAGCAGTACTTC.

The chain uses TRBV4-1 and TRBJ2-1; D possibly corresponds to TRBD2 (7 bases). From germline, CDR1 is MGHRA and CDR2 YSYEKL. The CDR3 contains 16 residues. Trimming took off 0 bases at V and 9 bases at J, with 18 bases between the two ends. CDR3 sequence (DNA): TGCGCCAGCAGCCAAGAATCCCGGGGGGCCTGGGGTGAGCAGTTCTTC. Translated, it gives CASSQESRGAWGEQFF.

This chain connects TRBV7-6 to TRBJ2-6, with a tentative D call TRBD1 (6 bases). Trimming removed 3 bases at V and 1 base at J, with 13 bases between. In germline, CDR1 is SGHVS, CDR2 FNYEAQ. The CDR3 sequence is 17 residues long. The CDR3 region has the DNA TGTGCCAGCAGCTTCACGACACAGGGTTCTGGGGCCAACGTCCTGACTTTC. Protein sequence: CASSFTTQGSGANVLTF.

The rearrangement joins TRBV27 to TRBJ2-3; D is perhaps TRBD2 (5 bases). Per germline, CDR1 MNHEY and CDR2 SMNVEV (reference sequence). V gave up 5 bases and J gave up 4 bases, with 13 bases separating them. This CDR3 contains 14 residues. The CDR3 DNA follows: TGTGCCAGCAGTCTCTCGGGGTCTCCAGATACGCAGTATTTT. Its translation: CASSLSGSPDTQYF.

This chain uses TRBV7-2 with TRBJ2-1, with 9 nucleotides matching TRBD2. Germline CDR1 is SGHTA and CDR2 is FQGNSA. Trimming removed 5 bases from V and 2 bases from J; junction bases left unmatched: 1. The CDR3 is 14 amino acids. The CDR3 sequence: CASSRGGAYNEQFF. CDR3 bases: TGTGCCAGCAGCCGCGGGGGGGCCTACAATGAGCAGTTCTTC.

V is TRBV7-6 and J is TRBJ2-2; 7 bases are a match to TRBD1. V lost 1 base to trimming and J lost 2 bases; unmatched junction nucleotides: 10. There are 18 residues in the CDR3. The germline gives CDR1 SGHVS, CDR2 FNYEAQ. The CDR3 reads CASSLDDRAGYNTGELFF. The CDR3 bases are TGTGCCAGCAGCTTAGACGACAGGGCTGGATATAACACCGGGGAGCTGTTTTTT.

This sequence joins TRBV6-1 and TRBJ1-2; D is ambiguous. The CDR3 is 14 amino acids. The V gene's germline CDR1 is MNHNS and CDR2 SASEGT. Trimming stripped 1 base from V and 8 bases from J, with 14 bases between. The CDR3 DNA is TGTGCCAGCAGTGAAGAAGTCCGGGTTGGAGGCTACACCTTC. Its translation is CASSEEVRVGGYTF.

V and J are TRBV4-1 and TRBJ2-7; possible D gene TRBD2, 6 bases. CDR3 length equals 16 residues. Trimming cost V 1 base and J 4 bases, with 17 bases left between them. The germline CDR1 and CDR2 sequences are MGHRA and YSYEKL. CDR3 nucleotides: TGCGCCAGCAGCCAAGGGTTATCGGGGGAGTTTTACGAGCAGTACTTC. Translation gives CASSQGLSGEFYEQYF.

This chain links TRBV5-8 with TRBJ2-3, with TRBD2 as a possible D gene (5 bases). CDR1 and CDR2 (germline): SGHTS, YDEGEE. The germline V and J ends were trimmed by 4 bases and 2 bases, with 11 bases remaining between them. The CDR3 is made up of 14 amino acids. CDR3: CASSTTSYTDTQYF. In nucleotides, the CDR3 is TGTGCCAGCAGCACCACTAGTTACACAGATACGCAGTATTTT.

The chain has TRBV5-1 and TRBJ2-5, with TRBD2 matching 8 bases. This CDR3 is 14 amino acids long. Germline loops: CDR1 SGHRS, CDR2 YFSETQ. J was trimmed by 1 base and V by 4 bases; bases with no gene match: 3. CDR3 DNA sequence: TGCGCCAGCAGCCTGACTAGCGCCCAAGAGACCCAGTACTTC. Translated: CASSLTSAQETQYF.

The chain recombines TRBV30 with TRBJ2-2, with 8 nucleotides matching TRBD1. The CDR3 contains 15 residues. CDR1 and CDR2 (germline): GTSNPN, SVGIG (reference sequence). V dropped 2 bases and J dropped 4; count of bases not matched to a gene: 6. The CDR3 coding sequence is TGTGCCTGGAGTCGGATGACAGGGGTCACCGGGGAGCTGTTTTTT. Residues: CAWSRMTGVTGELFF.

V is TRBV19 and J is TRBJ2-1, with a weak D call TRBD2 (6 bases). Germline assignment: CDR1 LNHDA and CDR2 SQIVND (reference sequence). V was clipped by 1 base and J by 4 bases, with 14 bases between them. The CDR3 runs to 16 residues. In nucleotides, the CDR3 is TGTGCCAGTAGTATAGGGAGGGCGGGCCCGTACAATGAGCAGTTCTTC. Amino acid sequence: CASSIGRAGPYNEQFF.

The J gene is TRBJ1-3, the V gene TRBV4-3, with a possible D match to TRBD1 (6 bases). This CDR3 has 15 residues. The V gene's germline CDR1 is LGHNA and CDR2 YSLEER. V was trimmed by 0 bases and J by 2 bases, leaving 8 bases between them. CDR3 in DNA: TGCGCCAGCAGCCAAGAGGCAGGGGCTGGAAACACCATATATTTT. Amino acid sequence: CASSQEAGAGNTIYF.

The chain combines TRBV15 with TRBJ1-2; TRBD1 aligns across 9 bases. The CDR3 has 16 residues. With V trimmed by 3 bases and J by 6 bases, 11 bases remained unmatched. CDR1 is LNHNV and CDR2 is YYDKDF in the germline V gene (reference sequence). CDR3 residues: CATSRELTGGLDGYTF. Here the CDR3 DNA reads TGTGCCACCAGCAGGGAACTTACAGGGGGCCTCGATGGCTACACCTTC.

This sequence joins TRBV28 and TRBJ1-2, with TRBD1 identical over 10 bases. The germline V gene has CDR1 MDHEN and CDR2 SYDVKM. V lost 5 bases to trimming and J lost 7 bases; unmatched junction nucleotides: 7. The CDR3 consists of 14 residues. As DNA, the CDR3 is TGTGCCAGCAGTCCAGGACAGGGGGAACGTGGCTACACCTTC. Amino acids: CASSPGQGERGYTF.

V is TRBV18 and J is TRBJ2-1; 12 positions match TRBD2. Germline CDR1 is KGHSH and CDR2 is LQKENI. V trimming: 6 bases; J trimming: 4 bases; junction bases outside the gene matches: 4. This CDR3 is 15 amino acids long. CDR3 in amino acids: CASSVLAGGYNEQFF. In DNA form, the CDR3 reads TGTGCCAGCTCGGTGCTAGCGGGGGGGTACAATGAGCAGTTCTTC.

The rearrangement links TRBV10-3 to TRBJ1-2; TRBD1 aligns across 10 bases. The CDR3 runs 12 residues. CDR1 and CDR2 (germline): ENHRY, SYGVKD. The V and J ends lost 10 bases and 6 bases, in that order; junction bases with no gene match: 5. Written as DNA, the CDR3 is TGTGCCACCTCCGGGACAGGGGATGGCTACACCTTC. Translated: CATSGTGDGYTF.

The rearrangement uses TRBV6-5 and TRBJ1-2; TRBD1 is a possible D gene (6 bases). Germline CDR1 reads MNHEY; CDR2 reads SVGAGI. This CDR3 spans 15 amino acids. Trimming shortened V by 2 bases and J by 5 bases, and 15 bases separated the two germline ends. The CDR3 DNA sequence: TGTGCCAGCAGTTACAGGGGGGGCGCCGAATATGGCTACACCTTC. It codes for CASSYRGGAEYGYTF.

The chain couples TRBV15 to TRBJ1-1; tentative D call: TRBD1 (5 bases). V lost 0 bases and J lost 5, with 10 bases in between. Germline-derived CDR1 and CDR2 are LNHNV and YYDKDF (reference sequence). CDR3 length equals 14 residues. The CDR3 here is CATSRDPGRTEAFF. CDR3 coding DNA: TGTGCCACCAGCAGAGATCCAGGGCGAACTGAAGCTTTCTTT.

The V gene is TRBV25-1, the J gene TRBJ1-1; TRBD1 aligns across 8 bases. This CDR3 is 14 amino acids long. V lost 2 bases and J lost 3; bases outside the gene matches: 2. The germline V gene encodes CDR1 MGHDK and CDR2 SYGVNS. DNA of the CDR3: TGTGCCAGCAGTGAAGGGGACAGGTACACTGAAGCTTTCTTT. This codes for CASSEGDRYTEAFF. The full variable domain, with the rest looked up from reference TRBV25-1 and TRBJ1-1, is EADIYQTPRYLVIGTGKKITLECSQTMGHDKMYWYQQDPGMELHLIHYSYGVNSTEKGDLSSESTVSRIRTEHFPLTLESARPSHTSQYLCASSEGDRYTEAFFGQGTRLTVV.

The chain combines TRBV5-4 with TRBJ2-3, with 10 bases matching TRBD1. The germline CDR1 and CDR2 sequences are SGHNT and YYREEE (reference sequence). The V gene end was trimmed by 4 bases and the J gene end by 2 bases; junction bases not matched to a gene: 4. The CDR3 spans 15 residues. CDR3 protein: CASSPGTGVTDTQYF. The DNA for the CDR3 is TGTGCCAGCAGCCCCGGGACAGGGGTCACAGATACGCAGTATTTT.

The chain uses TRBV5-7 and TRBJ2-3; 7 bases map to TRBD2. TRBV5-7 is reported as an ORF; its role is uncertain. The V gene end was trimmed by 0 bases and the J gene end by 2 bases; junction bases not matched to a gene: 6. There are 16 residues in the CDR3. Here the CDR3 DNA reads TGTGCCAGCAGCTTGGTGGCTAGCGGAGACACAGATACGCAGTATTTT. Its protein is CASSLVASGDTDTQYF.

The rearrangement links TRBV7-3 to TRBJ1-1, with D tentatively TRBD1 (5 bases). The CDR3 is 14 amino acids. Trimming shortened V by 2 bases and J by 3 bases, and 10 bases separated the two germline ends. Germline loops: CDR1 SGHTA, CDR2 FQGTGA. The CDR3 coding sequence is TGTGCCAGCAGCTTACAAGGAGGGGACACTGAAGCTTTCTTT. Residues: CASSLQGGDTEAFF.

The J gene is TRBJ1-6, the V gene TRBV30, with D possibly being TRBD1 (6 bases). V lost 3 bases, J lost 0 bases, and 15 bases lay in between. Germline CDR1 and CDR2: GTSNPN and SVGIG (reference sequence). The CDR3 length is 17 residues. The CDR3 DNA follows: TGTGCCTGGAGGGGGGCCGTACTGAGCTCCTATAATTCACCCCTCCACTTT. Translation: CAWRGAVLSSYNSPLHF.

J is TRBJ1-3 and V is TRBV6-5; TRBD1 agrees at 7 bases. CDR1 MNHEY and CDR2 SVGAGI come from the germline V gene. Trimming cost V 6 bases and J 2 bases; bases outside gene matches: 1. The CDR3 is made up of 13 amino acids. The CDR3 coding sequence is TGTGCCAGCAGCACAGGGGCTGGAAACACCATATATTTT. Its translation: CASSTGAGNTIYF.

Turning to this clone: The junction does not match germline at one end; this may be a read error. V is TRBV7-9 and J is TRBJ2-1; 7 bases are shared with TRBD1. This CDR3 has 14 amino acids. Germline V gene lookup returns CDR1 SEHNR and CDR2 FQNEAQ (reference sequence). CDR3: CASGLGGGINEQFF. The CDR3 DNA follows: TGTGCCAGCGGCTTAGGGGGCGGAATCAATGAGCAGTTCTTC.

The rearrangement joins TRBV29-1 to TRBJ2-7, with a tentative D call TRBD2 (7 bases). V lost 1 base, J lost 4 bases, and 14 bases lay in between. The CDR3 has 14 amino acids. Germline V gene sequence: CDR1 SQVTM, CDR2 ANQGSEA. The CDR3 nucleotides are TGCAGCGTTGAAGGGGGGGGGCTCTTTTACGAGCAGTACTTC. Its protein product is CSVEGGGLFYEQYF.

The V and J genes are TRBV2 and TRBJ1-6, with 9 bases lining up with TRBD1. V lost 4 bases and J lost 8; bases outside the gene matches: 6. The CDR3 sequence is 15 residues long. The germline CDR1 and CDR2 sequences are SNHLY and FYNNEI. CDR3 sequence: CASSGGGQGYSPLHF. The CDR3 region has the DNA TGTGCCAGCAGTGGTGGGGGACAGGGATATTCACCCCTCCACTTT.